A selection of T cell receptor beta chains follows, all from one sample in a study of blood T cell repertoires in COVID-19. Using immunoSEQ multiplex PCR, the repertoire was profiled, and TCRdb retains in-frame clones only, with some absent. In the table there are roughly 88,000 clones, approximately 79% of which are singletons. The sample was peripheral blood. The source of these receptors is a woman of 80 years or more with active or convalescent COVID-19. Both conserved end residues are part of each CDR3. D genes are given only for firm matches. Size values are once, few and many counts, or a class for expanded clones, and some rows have none.

V	J	size	D	CDR3	DNA
TRBV6-6	TRBJ2-1	NA	NA	CASSSYAGEQFF	TGTGCCAGCAGTTCATATGCGGGGGAGCAGTTCTTC
TRBV19	TRBJ1-2	NA	NA	CASSVGANYGYTF	TGTGCCAGTAGTGTAGGGGCAAACTATGGCTACACCTTC
TRBV18	TRBJ1-1	NA	TRBD1	CASHVQGDTEAFF	TGTGCCAGCCATGTGCAGGGGGACACTGAAGCTTTCTTT
TRBV5-6	TRBJ2-7	few	TRBD2	CASNQRGGREQYF	TGTGCCAGCAACCAGCGGGGGGGCCGCGAGCAGTACTTC
TRBV9	TRBJ2-4	NA	NA	CASSVTPAGDIQYF	TGTGCCAGCAGCGTAACACCTGCCGGGGACATTCAGTACTTC
TRBV19	TRBJ1-2	NA	NA	CASSRQEDGYTF	TGTGCCAGTAGTCGCCAGGAGGATGGCTACACCTTC
TRBV28	TRBJ1-2	NA	NA	CASRVQGLRGYTF	TGTGCCAGCAGGGTACAGGGATTGCGTGGCTACACCTTC
TRBV29-1	TRBJ1-1	NA	TRBD1	CSVTQGATEAFF	TGCAGCGTGACACAGGGGGCGACTGAAGCTTTCTTT
TRBV6-5	TRBJ1-3	NA	NA	CASSPPPRSGNTIYF	TGTGCCAGCAGTCCCCCCCCGCGGTCTGGAAACACCATATATTTT
TRBV29-1	TRBJ2-1	NA	TRBD1	CSVSGTGTLGSYNEQFF	TGCAGCGTTTCCGGGACAGGCACATTGGGCTCCTACAATGAGCAGTTCTTC
TRBV19	TRBJ1-5	NA	TRBD1	CASSRGPGQGNQPQHF	TGTGCCAGTAGTAGGGGACCGGGACAGGGAAACCAGCCCCAGCATTTT
TRBV5-4	TRBJ1-1	NA	NA	CASSLGSSSNTEAFF	TGTGCCAGCAGCCTCGGGTCATCATCGAACACTGAAGCTTTCTTT
TRBV6-5	TRBJ1-4	NA	TRBD1	CASSLDRVGEKLFF	TGTGCCAGCAGCCTGGACAGGGTGGGTGAAAAACTGTTTTTT
TRBV27	TRBJ2-3	few	TRBD2	CASSYYSGLATDTQYF	TGTGCCAGCAGTTACTACTCGGGACTAGCGACAGATACGCAGTATTTT
TRBV19	TRBJ1-1	NA	NA	CASSVQVTNTEAFF	TGTGCCAGTAGTGTACAGGTAACGAACACTGAAGCTTTCTTT
TRBV5-6	TRBJ1-4	once	NA	CASSRGTSNEKLFF	TGTGCCAGCAGCCGCGGGACCTCTAATGAAAAACTGTTTTTT
TRBV3-1/TRBV3-2	TRBJ2-7	NA	TRBD2	CASRPSGRGPYEQYF	TGTGCCAGCAGACCTAGCGGGAGAGGGCCGTACGAGCAGTACTTC
TRBV16	TRBJ2-1	NA	NA	CASSQSLTGSYNEQFF	TGTGCCAGCAGCCAATCGCTCACTGGGAGCTACAATGAGCAGTTCTTC
TRBV6-4	TRBJ1-5	NA	NA	CASSDSRKTNQPQHF	TGTGCCAGCAGTGACTCGCGGAAGACTAATCAGCCCCAGCATTTT
TRBV6-6	TRBJ1-1	NA	NA	CASSPSWGQGRNTEAFF	TGTGCCAGCAGTCCGTCGTGGGGGCAGGGTCGGAACACTGAAGCTTTCTTT
TRBV28	TRBJ1-6	NA	NA	CASSSAGWNNSPLHF	TGTGCCAGCAGTAGTGCGGGCTGGAATAATTCACCCCTCCACTTT
TRBV28	TRBJ2-7	NA	TRBD1	CASSLLGQGREQYF	TGTGCCAGCAGTTTACTAGGACAGGGACGGGAGCAGTACTTC
TRBV7-2	TRBJ2-7	few	TRBD1	CASTPRRGQGASEQYF	TGTGCCAGCACCCCCCGTCGGGGACAGGGGGCGTCGGAGCAGTACTTC
TRBV18	TRBJ2-5	NA	NA	CASSPPELQETQYF	TGTGCCAGCTCACCCCCGGAGTTACAAGAGACCCAGTACTTC
TRBV12-3/TRBV12-4	TRBJ2-7	few	NA	CASSSLGVREQYF	TGTGCCAGCAGCTCTCTAGGGGTACGAGAGCAGTACTTC
TRBV2	TRBJ1-1	NA	NA	CASTRDGVNTEAFF	TGTGCCAGCACCCGAGACGGGGTTAACACTGAAGCTTTCTTT
TRBV2	TRBJ1-2	once	NA	CASSGNTAPSTF	TGTGCCAGCAGTGGGAACACAGCCCCTTCTACCTTC
TRBV28	TRBJ1-5	NA	NA	CASGAARQHF	TGTGCCAGCGGGGCCGCCAGACAGCATTTT
TRBV9	TRBJ1-5	few	TRBD1	CASSPGQGSLNQPQHF	TGTGCCAGCAGCCCGGGACAGGGGTCCCTTAATCAGCCCCAGCATTTT
TRBV5-5	TRBJ1-6	NA	NA	CASSFWWGPDSPLHF	TGTGCCAGCAGCTTTTGGTGGGGGCCGGATTCACCCCTCCACTTT
TRBV7-3	TRBJ2-1	NA	TRBD2	CASSLLAGEGNEQFF	TGTGCCAGCAGCTTACTAGCGGGAGAGGGTAATGAGCAGTTCTTC
TRBV10-3	TRBJ1-1	NA	NA	CAISSDSHMNTEAFF	TGTGCCATCAGTTCTGACAGTCACATGAACACTGAAGCTTTCTTT
TRBV5-1	TRBJ2-3	once	NA	CASSLLIRGDTDTQYF	TGCGCCAGCAGCTTGCTTATAAGGGGCGACACAGATACGCAGTATTTT
TRBV13	TRBJ1-1	NA	NA	CASSGGLPTEGTEAFF	TGTGCCAGCAGCGGCGGCCTGCCAACGGAGGGTACTGAAGCTTTCTTT
TRBV29-1	TRBJ2-7	NA	TRBD1	CSVPGQGLDEQYF	TGCAGCGTCCCGGGACAGGGCCTGGACGAGCAGTACTTC
TRBV29-1	TRBJ2-5	NA	TRBD1	CSKTGGAETQYF	TGCAGCAAAACAGGGGGCGCAGAGACCCAGTACTTC
TRBV21-1	TRBJ2-7	NA	NA	CASSKPDRVEEQYF	TGTGCCAGCAGCAAACCCGACAGGGTTGAGGAGCAGTACTTC
TRBV19	TRBJ2-3	NA	NA	CASSREGGTDTQYF	TGTGCCAGTAGTAGAGAAGGAGGCACAGATACGCAGTATTTT
TRBV3-1/TRBV3-2	TRBJ2-1	NA	TRBD2	CASSQDLLGGSSYNEQFF	TGTGCCAGCAGCCAAGATCTTCTGGGCGGGAGCTCCTACAATGAGCAGTTCTTC
TRBV2	TRBJ1-1	NA	NA	CASRHTENTEAFF	TGTGCCAGCAGACACACAGAGAACACTGAAGCTTTCTTT
TRBV7-9	TRBJ2-5	NA	TRBD2	CASNNPPAGKETQYF	TGTGCCAGCAACAACCCCCCAGCGGGGAAGGAGACCCAGTACTTC
TRBV19	TRBJ1-5	NA	NA	CASRRTRTNQPQHF	TGTGCCAGTCGTCGGACACGGACCAATCAGCCCCAGCATTTT
TRBV19	TRBJ2-7	NA	NA	CASSIGWRSEQYF	TGTGCCAGTAGCATCGGATGGAGGAGCGAGCAGTACTTC
TRBV7-2	TRBJ2-3	NA	NA	CASSRSPGAPVADTQYF	TGTGCCAGCAGCCGTTCCCCTGGGGCCCCCGTTGCAGATACGCAGTATTTT
TRBV11-2	TRBJ1-4	NA	NA	CASSLGPATNEKLFF	TGTGCCAGCAGCTTAGGTCCAGCAACTAATGAAAAACTGTTTTTT
TRBV7-7	TRBJ2-1	NA	TRBD2	CASSPGRLAGVVGEQFF	TGTGCTAGCAGCCCGGGGCGTCTAGCGGGAGTCGTTGGTGAGCAGTTCTTC
TRBV28	TRBJ2-3	few	TRBD1	CASRKRGTGTDTQYF	TGTGCCAGCAGAAAACGAGGGACAGGGACAGATACGCAGTATTTT
TRBV6-5	TRBJ2-7	NA	TRBD1	CASGSTGTEGYEQYF	TGTGCCAGCGGGAGCACCGGGACAGAAGGGTACGAGCAGTACTTC
TRBV29-1	TRBJ2-1	medium-sized	NA	CSSQGGSYNEQFF	TGCAGCAGCCAGGGCGGCTCCTACAATGAGCAGTTCTTC
TRBV18	TRBJ1-6	many	NA	CASSPASSVGSSYNSPLHF	TGTGCCAGCTCACCAGCCTCATCGGTTGGGAGCTCCTATAATTCACCCCTCCACTTT
TRBV3-1/TRBV3-2	TRBJ2-7	NA	NA	CAGLSYEQYF	TGTGCCGGGCTGAGCTACGAGCAGTACTTC
TRBV4-3	TRBJ1-2	few	NA	CASSQVRQPNYGYTF	TGCGCCAGCAGCCAAGTACGACAGCCCAACTATGGCTACACCTTC
TRBV28	TRBJ1-6	NA	TRBD1	CASRRRQGRPNSPLHF	TGTGCCAGCAGACGTCGACAGGGGCGGCCTAATTCACCCCTCCACTTT
TRBV30	TRBJ2-5	once	TRBD2	CAWTSGGPETQYF	TGTGCCTGGACTAGCGGGGGGCCGGAGACCCAGTACTTC
TRBV10-3	TRBJ2-3	NA	TRBD2	CAIRKGGGGAADTQYF	TGTGCCATCAGGAAGGGTGGCGGGGGGGCGGCAGATACGCAGTATTTT
TRBV27	TRBJ2-3	NA	NA	CASSSPTSLDTQYF	TGTGCCAGCAGTTCGCCGACTAGTTTAGATACGCAGTATTTT
TRBV6-5	TRBJ2-7	NA	NA	CATQLRSGTEQYF	TGTGCCACCCAGTTAAGATCGGGGACAGAGCAGTACTTC